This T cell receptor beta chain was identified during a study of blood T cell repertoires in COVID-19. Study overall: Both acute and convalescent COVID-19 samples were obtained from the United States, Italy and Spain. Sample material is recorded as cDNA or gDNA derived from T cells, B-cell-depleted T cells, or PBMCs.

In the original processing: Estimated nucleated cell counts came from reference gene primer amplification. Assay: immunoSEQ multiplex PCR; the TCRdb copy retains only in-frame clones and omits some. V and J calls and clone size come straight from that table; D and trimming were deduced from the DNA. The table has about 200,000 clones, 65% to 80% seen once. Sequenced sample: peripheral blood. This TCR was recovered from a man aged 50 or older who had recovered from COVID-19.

The CDR3, as DNA: TGTGCCAGCAGTTACTCCCGTTGGGGAGATGAGCAGTTCTTC. Its translation is CASSYSRWGDEQFF. The rearrangement uses TRBV6-5 and TRBJ2-1, with TRBD2 as a possible D gene (5 bases). The V end was cut by 0 bases, the J end by 8 bases, with 11 bases between. The CDR3 has 14 amino acids. Germline CDR1 MNHEY, CDR2 SVGAGI.